The rows below give T cell receptor beta chains drawn from one sample of a study of PD-1 blockade in classical Hodgkin lymphoma. Only in-frame clones appear in the TCRdb table, and some are missing; sequencing was by immunoSEQ multiplex PCR. The table has under 80,000 clones, roughly 92% seen once. The sequenced sample was peripheral blood mononuclear cells (PBMCs). The receptors come from a human donor with classical Hodgkin lymphoma. The CDR3 runs from the conserved cysteine through the conserved F or W. A D gene is named only where the DNA matches it firmly. The size field is filled for only some rows; it gives once, few, many or a size class.

V	J	size	D	DNA	CDR3
TRBV5-1	TRBJ2-7	once	.	TGCGCCAGCAGCTTAGGACAAGAGCAGTACTTC	CASSLGQEQYF
TRBV9	TRBJ2-3	.	TRBD2	TGTGCCAGCAGCGCAAGGACTAGCGGGAGCACAGATACGCAGTATTTT	CASSARTSGSTDTQYF
TRBV20-1	TRBJ2-7	.	.	TGCAGTGCTACTGCCTCCTACGGGCAGTACTTC	CSATASYGQYF
TRBV7-7	TRBJ1-4	.	TRBD1	TGTGCCAGCAGCCCGAGACAGGGAACTAATGAAAAACTGTTTTTT	CASSPRQGTNEKLFF
TRBV18	TRBJ1-1	once	.	TGTGCCAGCTCACTTGAGTATGGGACTGAAGCTTTCTTT	CASSLEYGTEAFF
TRBV5-1	TRBJ2-7	.	.	TGCGCCAGCAGCCCCGGCGGCCGGTCTAGCCGGTACGAGCAGTACTTC	CASSPGGRSSRYEQYF
TRBV2	TRBJ1-5	.	TRBD1	TGTGCCAGCAGTGGACAGGGTTCTTATCAGCCCCAGCATTTT	CASSGQGSYQPQHF
TRBV7-3	TRBJ1-1	few	.	TGTGCCAGCGGTTTAGGAGGGGGCACTGAAGCTTTCTTT	CASGLGGGTEAFF
TRBV2	TRBJ2-1	.	TRBD2	TGTGCCAGCAGTGAAACGGGGGGTTCCTACAATGAGCAGTTCTTC	CASSETGGSYNEQFF
TRBV6-5	TRBJ1-1	.	.	TGTGCCATCAGTGTTCGGAGGGTGGGCACTGAAGCTTTCTTT	CAISVRRVGTEAFF
TRBV11-3	TRBJ2-3	few	.	TGTGCCAGCAGCTTAACGGCTAGCACAGATACGCAGTATTTT	CASSLTASTDTQYF
TRBV28	TRBJ1-1	.	.	TGTGCCAGCAGTGTCTACGGCACTGAAGCTTTCTTT	CASSVYGTEAFF
TRBV2	TRBJ1-2	.	.	TGTGCCAGCAGCCACGGATCCCCCCGAAGGGCTAACTATGGCTACACCTTC	CASSHGSPRRANYGYTF
TRBV28	TRBJ2-7	.	.	TGTGCCAGCACCCTACCGGGACTCAGAACCAACGAGCAGTACTTC	CASTLPGLRTNEQYF
TRBV7-9	TRBJ1-2	.	.	TGTGCCAGCAGCACCACTGAGAACTATGGCTACACCTTC	CASSTTENYGYTF
TRBV19	TRBJ2-1	.	TRBD1	TGTGCCAGTACTCCCACAGGGGACCCTTACAATGAGCAGTTCTTC	CASTPTGDPYNEQFF
TRBV5-8	TRBJ2-5	.	TRBD2	TGTGCCAGCAGCTTTGGGACTAGCGGACGAGAGACCCAGTACTTC	CASSFGTSGRETQYF
TRBV29-1	TRBJ1-1	.	TRBD1	TGCAGCGTTGAAGATTCGGGACAGCCTGTCGGTGAAGCTTTCTTT	CSVEDSGQPVGEAFF
TRBV7-9	TRBJ2-1	.	.	TGTGCCAGCAGCCGCCCTTTAGTGCACTACAATGAGCAGTTCTTC	CASSRPLVHYNEQFF
TRBV20-1	TRBJ1-1	few	.	TGCAGTGCTAGAGAGGAACAGGAAGCTTTCTTT	CSAREEQEAFF
TRBV19	TRBJ1-1	.	.	TGTGCCAGTAGGTCACAAACAGGGAAAGGGAACACTGAAGCTTTCTTT	CASRSQTGKGNTEAFF
TRBV5-1	TRBJ2-7	.	TRBD1	TGCGCCAGCAGCTTGGGTGGACAGGGATACTACGAGCAGTACTTC	CASSLGGQGYYEQYF
TRBV9	TRBJ2-1	once	.	TGTGCCAGCAGCGTAGGAGGGCGGGATGGGAATGAGCAGTTCTTC	CASSVGGRDGNEQFF